What follows are 6 T cell receptor beta chains derived from one specimen sequenced in a study of blood T cell repertoires in COVID-19. Using immunoSEQ multiplex PCR, the repertoire was profiled, and TCRdb retains in-frame clones only, with some absent. The sample records about 46,000 clones, about 86% being singletons. The sample comprised peripheral blood. The receptors originated from an elderly woman with acute or convalescent COVID-19.

This chain connects TRBV10-1 to TRBJ2-3, with TRBD2 matching 7 bases. The junction had 8 bases not matched to a gene; V was cut back by 5 bases and J by 6 bases. Germline assignment: CDR1 WNHNN and CDR2 SYGVQD (reference sequence). This CDR3 has 14 residues. The CDR3 DNA follows: TGCGCCAGCAGTTATAGCGGGTCCGGGGATACGCAGTATTTT. This translates into CASSYSGSGDTQYF.

This clone has a handful of counts. The chain is built from TRBV5-4 and TRBJ1-4; D uncertain. V shed 3 bases and J shed 0 bases, with 9 bases lying between them. The CDR3 has 15 amino acids. The germline gives CDR1 SGHNT, CDR2 YYREEE (reference sequence). CDR3 loop: CASSSWAATNEKLFF. CDR3 coding DNA: TGTGCCAGCAGCTCCTGGGCTGCAACTAATGAAAAACTGTTTTTT.

The gene calls are TRBV7-3 and TRBJ2-3; TRBD2 is a possible D gene (5 bases). This CDR3 has 13 amino acids. V was shortened by 5 bases and J by 3 bases, with 9 bases between the two germline ends. CDR1 and CDR2 from the germline V gene are SGHTA and FQGTGA. The CDR3 region has the DNA TGTGCCAGCAGCCCCGGACTTACAGATACGCAGTATTTT. It specifies CASSPGLTDTQYF.

The chain combines TRBV29-1 with TRBJ1-1; 7 positions agree with TRBD1. V shed 6 bases and J 1 base; nucleotides not matched to a gene: 5. The CDR3 runs 13 residues. The germline V gene encodes CDR1 SQVTM and CDR2 ANQGSEA. CDR3 protein: CSVEGTANTEAFF. CDR3 DNA: TGCAGCGTGGAGGGGACAGCGAACACTGAAGCTTTCTTT.

The rearrangement links TRBV5-4 to TRBJ1-2; 7 bases agree with TRBD1. V shed 4 bases, J shed 4 bases, and the junction held 10 bases outside the gene matches. CDR1 and CDR2 (germline): SGHNT, YYREEE (reference sequence). The CDR3 loop spans 15 amino acids. CDR3 region: CASSGQDGVVYGYTF. CDR3 nucleotide sequence: TGTGCCAGCAGCGGACAGGATGGGGTGGTCTATGGCTACACCTTC.

The J gene is TRBJ2-1, the V gene TRBV5-8; 7 bases are a match to TRBD1. CDR1 and CDR2 (germline): SGHTS, YDEGEE. The J segment lost 6 bases and the V segment lost 1 base, leaving 7 bases of the junction unmatched. The CDR3 totals 15 residues. CDR3 loop: CASSLRGQNLNEQFF. Written as DNA, the CDR3 is TGTGCCAGCAGCTTGAGGGGACAGAACCTCAATGAGCAGTTCTTC.